What follows are 8 T cell receptor beta chains derived from one specimen sequenced in a study of T-cell memory formation after mild COVID-19 (dated by TCRdb to the early 2020s). Library preparation used 5' RACE. The instrument given in TCRdb is Illumina NovaSeq 6000. The public reads were reanalyzed by TCRdb: fastp trimming at Q25, MiXCR alignment, in-frame beta chains only. Here each entry gathers all rows of one CDR3 protein and keeps the most common genes and DNA. Across this sample there are under 200,000 distinct CDR3 sequences, with 9.5% to 13% seen only once. The top ten hold more than 3.5% of the sample. The sample was PBMCs or a T cell subset sorted from them (not recorded which). The source of these receptors is a man between 18 and 35 years old who had mild COVID-19 (a few samples of this study predate the infection). The sample titles of this study are shuffled in the database, so cell type and time point are left out; the donor was told from shared clones.

This chain uses TRBV4-3 with TRBJ2-3; no reliable D call. In germline, CDR1 is LGHNA, CDR2 YSLEER. Trimming cost V 3 bases and J 4 bases, with 11 bases left between them. This CDR3 has 14 amino acids. The CDR3 coding sequence is TGCGCCAGCAGCCACCGGCTAGTTGCAGATACGCAGTATTTT. Translated: CASSHRLVADTQYF.

The chain has TRBV5-1 and TRBJ1-2; possibly TRBD1 for D (5 bases). This CDR3 region has 16 residues. The germline V and J ends were trimmed by 1 base and 4 bases, with 17 bases remaining between them. CDR1 SGHRS and CDR2 YFSETQ come from the germline V gene. CDR3 bases: TGCGCCAGCAGCTTGACGCGTACAGGCTACTCCTATGGCTACACCTTC. The encoded protein is CASSLTRTGYSYGYTF. The variable domain in full, completed from reference TRBV5-1 and TRBJ1-2, reads KAGVTQTPRYLIKTRGQQVTLSCSPISGHRSVSWYQQTPGQGLQFLFEYFSETQRNKGNFPGRFSGRQFSNSRSEMNVSTLELGDSALYLCASSLTRTGYSYGYTFGSGTRLTVV.

The gene calls are TRBV7-7 and TRBJ1-4; the D gene is possibly TRBD1 (6 bases). Germline CDR1 SSHAT, CDR2 FNYEAQ (reference sequence). CDR3 length: 13 residues. The CDR3 sequence is CASSRDIREKLFF. DNA of the CDR3: TGTGCTAGCTCCCGGGACATTCGGGAAAAACTGTTTTTT.

The V call is TRBV5-1, the J call TRBJ2-1; TRBD1 matches 9 bases. V trimming: 4 bases; J trimming: 8 bases; junction bases outside the gene matches: 7. There are 14 residues in the CDR3. Looked up from germline, CDR1 is SGHRS and CDR2 is YFSETQ. As DNA, the CDR3 is TGCGCCAGCAGCCTGGACAGGGGAATCGATGAGCAGTTCTTC. It yields the protein CASSLDRGIDEQFF.

The CDR3 is CASSDRPPGNEQFF. In DNA form, the CDR3 reads TGTGCCAGCAGTGACCGCCCACCAGGCAATGAGCAGTTCTTC. The V call is TRBV6-1, the J call TRBJ2-1, with unresolved D. The germline V gene encodes CDR1 MNHNS and CDR2 SASEGT. Trimming shortened V by 3 bases and J by 6 bases, and 12 bases separated the two germline ends. The CDR3 sequence is 14 residues long.

The chain recombines TRBV20-1 with TRBJ2-7; D remains ambiguous. Trimming removed 2 bases from V and 7 bases from J, with 15 bases in between. Germline V lookup: CDR1 DFQATT, CDR2 SNEGSKA (reference sequence). CDR3 length equals 13 residues. The CDR3 coding sequence is TGCAGTGCTAGACCCCAATGGTTCGAGGAGCAGTACGTC. Protein product: CSARPQWFEEQYV.

This clonotype was seen a few times. This chain joins TRBV6-5 and TRBJ2-5, with 8 bases fitting TRBD1. Trimming took 5 bases from V and 1 from J; bases not matched to a gene: 6. From germline, CDR1 is MNHEY and CDR2 SVGAGI. The CDR3 runs to 15 residues. The CDR3 DNA reads TGTGCCAGCAGTCAATATGGACAGGGCCAAGAGACCCAGTACTTC. Its translation is CASSQYGQGQETQYF.

This clonotype was seen a few times. The chain employs TRBV18 and TRBJ1-5, with 8 bases fitting TRBD1. V was pared by 5 bases and J by 2 bases, with 11 bases of the junction left unmatched. The CDR3 has 17 amino acids. The germline V gene has CDR1 KGHSH and CDR2 LQKENI. CDR3 in DNA: TGTGCCAGCTCAGCGAATCAGGGGGCTAAGGGCAATCAGCCCCAGCATTTT. This sequence encodes CASSANQGAKGNQPQHF.